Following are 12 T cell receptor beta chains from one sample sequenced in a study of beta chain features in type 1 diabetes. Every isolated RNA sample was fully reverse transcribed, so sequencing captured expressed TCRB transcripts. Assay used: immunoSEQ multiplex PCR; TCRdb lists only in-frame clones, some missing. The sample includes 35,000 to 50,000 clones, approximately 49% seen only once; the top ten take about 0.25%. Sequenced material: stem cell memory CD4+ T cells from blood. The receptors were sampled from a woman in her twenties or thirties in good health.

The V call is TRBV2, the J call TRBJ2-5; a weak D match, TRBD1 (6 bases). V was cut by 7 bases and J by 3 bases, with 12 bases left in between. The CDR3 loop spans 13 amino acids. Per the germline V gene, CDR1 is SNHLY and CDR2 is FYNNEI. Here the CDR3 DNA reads TGTGCCAGCACCCGGGACATAGAAGAGACCCAGTACTTC. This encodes CASTRDIEETQYF.

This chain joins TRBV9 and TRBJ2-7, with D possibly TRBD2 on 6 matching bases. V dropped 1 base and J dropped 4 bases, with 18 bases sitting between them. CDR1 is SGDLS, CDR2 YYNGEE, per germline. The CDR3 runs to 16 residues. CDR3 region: CASSVRDGSIGYEQYF. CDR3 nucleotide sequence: TGTGCCAGCAGCGTACGAGACGGGAGTATTGGGTACGAGCAGTACTTC.

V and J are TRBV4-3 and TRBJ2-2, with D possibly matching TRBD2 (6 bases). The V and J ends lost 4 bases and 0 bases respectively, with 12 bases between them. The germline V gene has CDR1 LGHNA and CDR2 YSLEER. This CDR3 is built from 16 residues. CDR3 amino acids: CASSRKLAANTGELFF. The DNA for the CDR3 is TGCGCCAGCAGCCGAAAGTTAGCGGCGAACACCGGGGAGCTGTTTTTT.

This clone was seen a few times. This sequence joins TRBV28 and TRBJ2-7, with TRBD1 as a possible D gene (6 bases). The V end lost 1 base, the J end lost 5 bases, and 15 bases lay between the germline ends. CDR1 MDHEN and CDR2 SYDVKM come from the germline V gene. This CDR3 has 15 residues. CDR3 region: CASSLYGRGYHEQYF. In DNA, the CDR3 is TGTGCCAGCAGTTTATATGGCAGGGGATACCACGAGCAGTACTTC.

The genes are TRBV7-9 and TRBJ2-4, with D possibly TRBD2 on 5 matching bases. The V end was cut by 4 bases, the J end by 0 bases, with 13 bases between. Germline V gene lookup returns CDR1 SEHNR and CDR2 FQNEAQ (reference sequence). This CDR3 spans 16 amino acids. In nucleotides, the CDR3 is TGTGCCAGCAGCTCGATGGACGGGATAGCCAAAAACATTCAGTACTTC. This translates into CASSSMDGIAKNIQYF.

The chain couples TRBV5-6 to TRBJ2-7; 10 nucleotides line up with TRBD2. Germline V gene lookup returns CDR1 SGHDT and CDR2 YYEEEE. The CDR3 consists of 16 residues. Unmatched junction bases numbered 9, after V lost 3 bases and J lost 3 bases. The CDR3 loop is CASSSELSGRGYEQYF. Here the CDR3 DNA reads TGTGCCAGCAGCTCAGAGCTGAGCGGGAGGGGCTACGAGCAGTACTTC. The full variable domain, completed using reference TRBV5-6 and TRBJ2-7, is DAGVTQSPTHLIKTRGQQVTLRCSPKSGHDTVSWYQQALGQGPQFIFQYYEEEERQRGNFPDRFSGHQFPNYSSELNVNALLLGDSALYLCASSSELSGRGYEQYFGPGTRLTVT.

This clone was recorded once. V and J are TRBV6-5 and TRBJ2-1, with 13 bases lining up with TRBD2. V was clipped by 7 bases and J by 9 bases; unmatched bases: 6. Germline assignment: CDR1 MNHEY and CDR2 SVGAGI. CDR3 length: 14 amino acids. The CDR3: CASKRTSGRGEQFF. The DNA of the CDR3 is TGTGCCAGCAAGAGGACTAGCGGGAGAGGTGAGCAGTTCTTC.

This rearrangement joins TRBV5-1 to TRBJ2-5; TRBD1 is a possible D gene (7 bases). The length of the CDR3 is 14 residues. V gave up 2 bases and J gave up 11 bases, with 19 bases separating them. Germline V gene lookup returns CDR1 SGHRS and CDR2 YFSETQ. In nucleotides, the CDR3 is TGCGCCAGCAGCTTTACAGGGGTGGAGGGGGAGCAGTACTTC. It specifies CASSFTGVEGEQYF.

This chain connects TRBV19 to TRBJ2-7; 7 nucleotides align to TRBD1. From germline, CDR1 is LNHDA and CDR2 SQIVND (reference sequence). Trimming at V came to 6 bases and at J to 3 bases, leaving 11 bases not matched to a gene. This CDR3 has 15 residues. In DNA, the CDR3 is TGTGCCAGTAGGGTAGCCGGGACAGAAGTCTACGAGCAGTACTTC. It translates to CASRVAGTEVYEQYF. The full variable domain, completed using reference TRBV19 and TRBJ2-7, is DGGITQSPKYLFRKEGQNVTLSCEQNLNHDAMYWYRQDPGQGLRLIYYSQIVNDFQKGDIAEGYSVSREKKESFPLTVTSAQKNPTAFYLCASRVAGTEVYEQYFGPGTRLTVT.

The CDR3 region is CASSDSFSSYNEQFF. CDR3 nucleotides: TGTGCCAGCAGTGATAGCTTCAGCTCCTACAATGAGCAGTTCTTC. The gene calls are TRBV2 and TRBJ2-1; D gene uncertain. The CDR3 sequence is 15 residues long. The V gene's germline CDR1 is SNHLY and CDR2 FYNNEI. Trimming removed 3 bases from V and 0 bases from J, with 9 bases in between.

The CDR3 sequence: CASIGLAGGTDTQYF. The DNA of the CDR3 is TGTGCCAGCATAGGACTAGCGGGAGGCACAGATACGCAGTATTTT. The chain joins TRBV6-6 to TRBJ2-3, with 13 bases fitting TRBD2. V dropped 7 bases and J dropped 1; count of bases not matched to a gene: 2. Germline V gene lookup returns CDR1 MNHNY and CDR2 SVGAGI (reference sequence). The CDR3 loop spans 15 amino acids.

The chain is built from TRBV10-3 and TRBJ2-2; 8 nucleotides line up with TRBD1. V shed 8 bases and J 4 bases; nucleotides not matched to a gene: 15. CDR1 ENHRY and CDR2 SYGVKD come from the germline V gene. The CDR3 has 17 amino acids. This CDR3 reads CAIGPGQEVLGTGELFF. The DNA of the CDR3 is TGTGCCATCGGACCGGGACAGGAGGTTTTGGGCACCGGGGAGCTGTTTTTT.